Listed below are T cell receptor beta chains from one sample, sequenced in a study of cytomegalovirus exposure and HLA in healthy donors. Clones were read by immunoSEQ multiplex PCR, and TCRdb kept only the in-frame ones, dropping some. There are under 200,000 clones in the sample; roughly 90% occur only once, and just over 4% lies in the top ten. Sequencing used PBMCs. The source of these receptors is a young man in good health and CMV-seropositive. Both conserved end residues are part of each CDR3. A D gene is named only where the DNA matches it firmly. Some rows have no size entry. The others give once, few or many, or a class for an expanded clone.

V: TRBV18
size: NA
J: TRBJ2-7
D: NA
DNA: TGTGCCAGCTCACCAAAAGGAGTATCCTACGAGCAGTACTTC
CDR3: CASSPKGVSYEQYF

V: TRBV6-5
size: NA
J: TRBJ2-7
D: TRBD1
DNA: TGTGCCAGCAGCCAAAGGGACAGGGTGGGCGAGCAGTACTTC
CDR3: CASSQRDRVGEQYF

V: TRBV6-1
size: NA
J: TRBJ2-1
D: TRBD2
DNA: TGTGCCAGCAACGTAGCGGGAGGGCCCGGCAATGAGCAGTTCTTC
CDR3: CASNVAGGPGNEQFF

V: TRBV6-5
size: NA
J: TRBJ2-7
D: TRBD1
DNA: TGTGCCAGCAGTTACTCAGGGACAGCCTCCTACGAGCAGTACTTC
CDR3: CASSYSGTASYEQYF

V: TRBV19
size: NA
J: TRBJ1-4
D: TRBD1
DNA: TGTGCCAGTAGTTCTAACAGGGGCTTCGGTGAAAAACTGTTTTTT
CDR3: CASSSNRGFGEKLFF

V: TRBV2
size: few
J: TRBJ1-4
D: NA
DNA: TGTGCCAGCAGTCTTCTTAATGAAAAACTGTTTTTT
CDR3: CASSLLNEKLFF

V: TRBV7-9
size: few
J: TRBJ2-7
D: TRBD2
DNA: TGTGCCAGCAGCCGGGACTACTACGAGCAGTACTTC
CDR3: CASSRDYYEQYF

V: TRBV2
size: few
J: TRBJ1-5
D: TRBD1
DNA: TGTGCCAGCAGCCGGACAGGGGATCAGCCCCAGCATTTT
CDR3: CASSRTGDQPQHF

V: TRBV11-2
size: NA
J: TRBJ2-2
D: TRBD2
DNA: TGTGCCAGCAGCTTAGGGGAGGGAAACACCGGGGAGCTGTTTTTT
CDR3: CASSLGEGNTGELFF

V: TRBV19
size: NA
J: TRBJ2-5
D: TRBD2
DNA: TGTGCCAGTAGTCCCCGGACTAGCGGGAGTGAGACCCAGTACTTC
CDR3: CASSPRTSGSETQYF

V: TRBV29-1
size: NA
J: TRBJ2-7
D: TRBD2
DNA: TGCAGCGTTGGTTCTAGCGGGAGGTTCGACGAGCAGTACTTC
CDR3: CSVGSSGRFDEQYF

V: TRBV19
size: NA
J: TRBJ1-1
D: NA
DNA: TGTGCCAGTAGTCCCTCGACAGAGAACACTGAAGCTTTCTTT
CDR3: CASSPSTENTEAFF

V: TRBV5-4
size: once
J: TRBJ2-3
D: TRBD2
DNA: TGTGCCAGCAGCTCAGGACTAGCGGGGGGAAACACAGATACGCAGTATTTT
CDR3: CASSSGLAGGNTDTQYF

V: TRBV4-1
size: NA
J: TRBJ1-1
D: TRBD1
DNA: TGCGCCAGCAGATCCCCCTTCAAACAGGGGTTGAACACTGAAGCTTTCTTT
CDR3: CASRSPFKQGLNTEAFF

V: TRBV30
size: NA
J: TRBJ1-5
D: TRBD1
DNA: TGTGCCTGGAGTCAACAGGGGGGTCAGCCCCAGCATTTT
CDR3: CAWSQQGGQPQHF

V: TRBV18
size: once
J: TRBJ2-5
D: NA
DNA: TGTGCCAGCTCACCAGGAAAGGGGCGGGAGACCCAGTACTTC
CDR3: CASSPGKGRETQYF

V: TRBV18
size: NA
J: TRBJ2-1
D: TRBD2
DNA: TGTGCCAGCTCACCACCCCTGGCTAGCGGGAGAGCCTACAATGAGCAGTTCTTC
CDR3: CASSPPLASGRAYNEQFF